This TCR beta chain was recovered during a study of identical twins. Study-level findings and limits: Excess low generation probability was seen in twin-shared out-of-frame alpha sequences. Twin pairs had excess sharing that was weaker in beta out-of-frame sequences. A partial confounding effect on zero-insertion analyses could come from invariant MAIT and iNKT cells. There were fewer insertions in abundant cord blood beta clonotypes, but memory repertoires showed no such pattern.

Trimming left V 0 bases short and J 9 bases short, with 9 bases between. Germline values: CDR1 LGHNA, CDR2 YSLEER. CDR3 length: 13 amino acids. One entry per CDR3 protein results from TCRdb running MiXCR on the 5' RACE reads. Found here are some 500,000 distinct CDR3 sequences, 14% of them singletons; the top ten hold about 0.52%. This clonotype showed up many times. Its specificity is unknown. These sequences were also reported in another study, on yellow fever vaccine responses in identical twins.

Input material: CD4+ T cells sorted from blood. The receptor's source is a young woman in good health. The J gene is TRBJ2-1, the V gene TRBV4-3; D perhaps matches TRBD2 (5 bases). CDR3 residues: CASSQDHEGEQFF. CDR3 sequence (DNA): TGCGCCAGCAGCCAAGACCACGAGGGTGAGCAGTTCTTC.